This is a list of T cell receptor beta chains from one sample in a study of beta chain features in type 1 diabetes. TCRdb's copy holds only in-frame clones and misses some; the assay was immunoSEQ multiplex PCR. The table records about 250,000 clones, 11% to 15% of them present only once. Sequencing used naive CD4+ T cells from blood. The origin of the receptors is a woman aged 35 to 49 in good health. The CDR3 runs from the conserved cysteine through the conserved F or W. Each record gives: D gene, V gene, clone size, J gene, CDR3 DNA, CDR3 protein. The D gene is left open where the match is weak. Where a row states a size, it is once, few, many or the class of an expanded clone; other rows omit it.

d_gene: TRBD1
v_gene: TRBV2
abundance: .
j_gene: TRBJ2-4
CDR3nt: TGTGCCAGCAGCCGGGACAGACCCGTAGCCAAAAACATTCAGTACTTC
CDR3aa: CASSRDRPVAKNIQYF

d_gene: TRBD2
v_gene: TRBV9
abundance: few
j_gene: TRBJ2-5
CDR3nt: TGTGCCAGCAGCCCTTCCGGGACTAGAGGGGAGACCCAGTACTTC
CDR3aa: CASSPSGTRGETQYF

d_gene: TRBD1
v_gene: TRBV6-5
abundance: few
j_gene: TRBJ1-1
CDR3nt: TGTGCCAGCAGGGACCCTAGGCAGGGGGCGTCAGCTTTCTTT
CDR3aa: CASRDPRQGASAFF

d_gene: TRBD1
v_gene: TRBV5-1
abundance: few
j_gene: TRBJ2-7
CDR3nt: TGCGCCAGCAGCATAACGGGACAGGGAGTTTCCTACGAGCAGTACTTC
CDR3aa: CASSITGQGVSYEQYF

d_gene: .
v_gene: TRBV27
abundance: few
j_gene: TRBJ1-6
CDR3nt: TGTGCCAGCAGTTTCTCCGGTTCACCCCTCCACTTT
CDR3aa: CASSFSGSPLHF

d_gene: .
v_gene: TRBV5-1
abundance: .
j_gene: TRBJ2-3
CDR3nt: TGCGCCAGCAGCTTTTACGGGGACACAGATACGCAGTATTTT
CDR3aa: CASSFYGDTDTQYF

d_gene: .
v_gene: TRBV7-2
abundance: few
j_gene: TRBJ2-3
CDR3nt: TGTGCCAGCAGCCCCCGCGCTGATACGCAGTATTTT
CDR3aa: CASSPRADTQYF

d_gene: .
v_gene: TRBV5-1
abundance: .
j_gene: TRBJ1-5
CDR3nt: TGCGCCAGCAGCTTAACAGGCAATAATCAGCCCCAGCATTTT
CDR3aa: CASSLTGNNQPQHF

d_gene: .
v_gene: TRBV29-1
abundance: few
j_gene: TRBJ2-7
CDR3nt: TGCAGCGCTAGGGCCTCAGGGGTCTTTTACGAGCAGTACTTC
CDR3aa: CSARASGVFYEQYF

d_gene: TRBD1
v_gene: TRBV5-4
abundance: .
j_gene: TRBJ2-7
CDR3nt: TGTGCCAGCAGCTTGGACAGGGGTTCCTACGAGCAGTACTTC
CDR3aa: CASSLDRGSYEQYF

d_gene: .
v_gene: TRBV18
abundance: few
j_gene: TRBJ2-7
CDR3nt: TGTGCCAGCTCACCACTTCCGCCGAGCGTATACGGGGACGAGCAGTACTTC
CDR3aa: CASSPLPPSVYGDEQYF

d_gene: .
v_gene: TRBV6-5
abundance: few
j_gene: TRBJ2-7
CDR3nt: TGTGCCAGCAGTTACTCAGGGGCCTACCTCTACGAGCAGTACTTC
CDR3aa: CASSYSGAYLYEQYF

d_gene: .
v_gene: TRBV7-6
abundance: few
j_gene: TRBJ2-1
CDR3nt: TGTGCCAGCAGCTTAGCAGGCAGCGATGAGCAGTTCTTC
CDR3aa: CASSLAGSDEQFF

d_gene: .
v_gene: TRBV14
abundance: few
j_gene: TRBJ2-3
CDR3nt: TGTGCCAGCAGCCCTCCTTGGGTGTGGGGAGGAACAGATACGCAGTATTTT
CDR3aa: CASSPPWVWGGTDTQYF

d_gene: .
v_gene: TRBV7-6
abundance: .
j_gene: TRBJ2-5
CDR3nt: TGTGCCAGCAGCTTATCTGCCTCAGGGACCCAGTACTTC
CDR3aa: CASSLSASGTQYF

d_gene: .
v_gene: TRBV19
abundance: .
j_gene: TRBJ2-3
CDR3nt: TGTGCCAGTAGCATTTTAGATACGCAGTATTTT
CDR3aa: CASSILDTQYF

d_gene: .
v_gene: TRBV7-7
abundance: .
j_gene: TRBJ2-5
CDR3nt: TGTGCTAGCAGACTACAAGAGACCCAGTACTTC
CDR3aa: CASRLQETQYF

d_gene: TRBD1
v_gene: TRBV7-9
abundance: few
j_gene: TRBJ2-7
CDR3nt: TGTGCCAGCAGCACCCGACAGGGTGGGAGCGGCGAGCAGTACTTC
CDR3aa: CASSTRQGGSGEQYF

d_gene: TRBD1
v_gene: TRBV6-4
abundance: few
j_gene: TRBJ2-5
CDR3nt: TGTGCCAGCAGTCCGGACAGGGGGCCGGAACGGACGGAGACCCAGTACTTC
CDR3aa: CASSPDRGPERTETQYF

d_gene: TRBD1
v_gene: TRBV2
abundance: .
j_gene: TRBJ2-6
CDR3nt: TGTGCCAGCAGGCGGCGGTTTACAGGGACAGGCGTTATAACCCCTGGGGCCAACGTCCTGACTTTC
CDR3aa: CASRRRFTGTGVITPGANVLTF

d_gene: TRBD1
v_gene: TRBV5-6
abundance: few
j_gene: TRBJ2-5
CDR3nt: TGTGCCAGCAGCTTGGATAAGGGGGCGAAGGGGTGGGAGACCCAGTACTTC
CDR3aa: CASSLDKGAKGWETQYF

d_gene: TRBD1
v_gene: TRBV7-2
abundance: .
j_gene: TRBJ1-5
CDR3nt: TGTGCCAGCAGCAGGGGGACAGCTGCCTATCAGCCCCAGCATTTT
CDR3aa: CASSRGTAAYQPQHF

d_gene: TRBD2
v_gene: TRBV9
abundance: few
j_gene: TRBJ2-5
CDR3nt: TGTGCCAGCAGCGTAATGGCGGGGGGAGAGACCCAGTACTTC
CDR3aa: CASSVMAGGETQYF

d_gene: .
v_gene: TRBV9
abundance: .
j_gene: TRBJ2-1
CDR3nt: TGTGCCAGCAGCGTACTGGGAGATTCTTACAATGAGCAGTTCTTC
CDR3aa: CASSVLGDSYNEQFF

d_gene: .
v_gene: TRBV5-6
abundance: few
j_gene: TRBJ2-7
CDR3nt: TGTGCCAGCAGCCCACGACCCCGGGTTTCCTACGAGCAGTACTTC
CDR3aa: CASSPRPRVSYEQYF

d_gene: .
v_gene: TRBV5-6
abundance: few
j_gene: TRBJ2-5
CDR3nt: TGTGCCAGCAGCCCCGTTGGAGGAGAGTACCAAGAGACCCAGTACTTC
CDR3aa: CASSPVGGEYQETQYF